These T cell receptor beta chains were read from a single sample in a study of shared T cell receptors in the human thymus. Profiled with immunoSEQ multiplex PCR; TCRdb holds only in-frame clones, not every one. The repertoire holds about 610,000 clones, with 70% to 90% as singletons. These same data were also listed under a study on human thymus T cells.

Sequencing was performed on thymocytes. These receptors came from a boy in the first two years of life with a congenital heart defect. Both conserved end residues are part of each CDR3. A D gene is named only where the DNA matches it firmly. Only some rows state a clone size, as once, few, many or a class for expanded clones.

15	NA	NA	TRBV6-1	TRBJ1-3	CASSELGLSGNTIYF	TGTGCCAGCAGTGAACTAGGACTCTCTGGAAACACCATATATTTT
15	NA	NA	TRBV11-2	TRBJ2-3	CATGPGGTDTDTQYF	TGTGCCACCGGCCCAGGAGGGACAGACACAGATACGCAGTATTTT
14	NA	NA	TRBV6-5	TRBJ2-7	CASSPLRSRYEQYF	TGTGCCAGCAGCCCCCTACGGTCCCGCTACGAGCAGTACTTC
16	TRBD2	NA	TRBV2	TRBJ2-1	CASGGTSGMTYNEQFF	TGTGCCAGCGGGGGGACTAGCGGGATGACCTACAATGAGCAGTTCTTC
13	NA	NA	TRBV27	TRBJ1-2	CASSLGGGAGYTF	TGTGCCAGCAGTTTGGGGGGGGGTGCAGGCTACACCTTC
15	TRBD1	NA	TRBV29-1	TRBJ2-7	CSVEGRDRDTYEQYF	TGCAGCGTTGAGGGCCGGGACAGGGACACCTACGAGCAGTACTTC
13	NA	NA	TRBV27	TRBJ1-2	CASRTGQNYGYTF	TGTGCCAGCAGGACAGGACAGAACTATGGCTACACCTTC
17	TRBD1	NA	TRBV2	TRBJ2-7	CASGRQGNRGWTYEQYF	TGTGCCAGCGGCCGACAGGGGAATCGGGGGTGGACCTACGAGCAGTACTTC
18	TRBD2	NA	TRBV5-1	TRBJ2-2	CASSTGLAGGQNTGELFF	TGCGCCAGCAGCACGGGACTAGCGGGAGGACAAAACACCGGGGAGCTGTTTTTT
15	TRBD2	NA	TRBV7-8	TRBJ2-1	CASSEGTSAYNEQFF	TGTGCCAGCAGCGAGGGGACTAGCGCGTACAATGAGCAGTTCTTC
15	NA	few	TRBV6-5	TRBJ1-3	CASSYSKTRRDTIYF	TGTGCCAGCAGTTACTCGAAAACGCGTCGTGACACCATATATTTT
15	NA	NA	TRBV7-8	TRBJ1-4	CASSYDTPTNEKLFF	TGTGCCAGCAGCTACGACACCCCAACTAATGAAAAACTGTTTTTT
22	TRBD2	NA	TRBV10-3	TRBJ2-7	CAISESGGYEGLAGDHFYEQYF	TGTGCCATCAGTGAGTCAGGGGGGTACGAGGGACTAGCGGGAGATCACTTCTACGAGCAGTACTTC
15	TRBD1	NA	TRBV6-6	TRBJ1-5	CASSYWGQGYQPQHF	TGTGCCAGCAGTTACTGGGGACAGGGCTATCAGCCCCAGCATTTT
14	NA	NA	TRBV10-2	TRBJ1-5	CASTPSSGNQPQHF	TGCGCCAGCACGCCCTCAAGCGGCAATCAGCCCCAGCATTTT
15	NA	few	TRBV10-3	TRBJ2-2	CAISGFGGVPGELFF	TGTGCCATCAGTGGATTCGGAGGGGTACCCGGGGAGCTGTTTTTT
15	TRBD1	NA	TRBV28	TRBJ2-7	CASILRDRGPGGQYF	TGTGCCAGCATCCTCCGGGACAGGGGCCCGGGGGGGCAGTACTTC
15	TRBD2	few	TRBV4-3	TRBJ2-7	CASSRRREGRWEQYF	TGCGCCAGCAGCCGCCGGCGGGAGGGCCGATGGGAGCAGTACTTC
13	TRBD1	NA	TRBV29-1	TRBJ2-5	CSVPGQGSETQYF	TGCAGCGTTCCGGGACAGGGATCGGAGACCCAGTACTTC
14	NA	NA	TRBV28	TRBJ2-7	CASSKEDSPYEQYF	TGTGCCAGCAGTAAGGAGGACAGCCCCTACGAGCAGTACTTC
14	TRBD1	NA	TRBV27	TRBJ1-5	CASSFQGAKQPQHF	TGTGCCAGCAGTTTTCAGGGGGCTAAACAGCCCCAGCATTTT
14	TRBD1	NA	TRBV19	TRBJ1-4	CASSSGGGNEKLFF	TGTGCCAGTAGTTCAGGGGGAGGAAATGAAAAACTGTTTTTT
16	NA	once	TRBV7-2	TRBJ2-7	CASSLGGGGLTYEQYF	TGTGCCAGCAGCTTAGGAGGGGGGGGGCTAACCTACGAGCAGTACTTC
12	NA	NA	TRBV4-3	TRBJ2-1	CASSPDSVEQFF	TGCGCCAGCAGCCCAGACTCCGTTGAGCAGTTCTTC
18	TRBD1	NA	TRBV4-2	TRBJ1-3	CASSQDVRDRRSGNTIYF	TGTGCCAGCAGCCAAGATGTGAGGGACAGGCGCTCTGGAAACACCATATATTTT
15	TRBD2	NA	TRBV27	TRBJ2-3	CASRTSGRGTDTQYF	TGTGCCAGTCGGACTAGCGGGAGAGGCACAGATACGCAGTATTTT
15	NA	NA	TRBV27	TRBJ2-6	CASSRGGSGANVLTF	TGTGCCAGCAGCAGAGGGGGCTCTGGGGCCAACGTCCTGACTTTC
15	TRBD1	NA	TRBV5-6	TRBJ1-2	CASSFGTASNYGYTF	TGTGCCAGCAGCTTTGGGACAGCCTCTAACTATGGCTACACCTTC
15	NA	NA	TRBV6-5	TRBJ1-2	CASSYGQGGSYGYTF	TGTGCCAGCAGTTACGGTCAGGGAGGAAGCTATGGCTACACCTTC
15	NA	NA	TRBV6-4	TRBJ2-7	CASLLLGSGPLEQYF	TGTGCCAGCCTCCTCCTTGGTAGCGGCCCCTTAGAGCAGTACTTC
17	NA	NA	TRBV19	TRBJ1-5	CASSIRGRAPSGQPQHF	TGTGCCAGTAGTATCCGAGGCAGGGCCCCTTCCGGTCAGCCCCAGCATTTT
18	TRBD2	NA	TRBV27	TRBJ2-1	CASRLGSQREGSGNEQFF	TGTGCCAGCAGACTAGGGTCACAGCGGGAGGGTTCAGGGAATGAGCAGTTCTTC
16	TRBD2	NA	TRBV7-6	TRBJ2-1	CASSLLGTSGNNEQFF	TGTGCCAGCAGCTTATTGGGGACTAGCGGGAACAATGAGCAGTTCTTC
14	TRBD1	NA	TRBV2	TRBJ2-1	CASSVDRGHNEQFF	TGTGCCAGCAGTGTGGACAGGGGACACAATGAGCAGTTCTTC
13	TRBD1	NA	TRBV27	TRBJ2-7	CASSSGTEGPQYF	TGTGCCAGCAGTTCCGGGACAGAGGGCCCCCAGTACTTC
17	TRBD2	NA	TRBV9	TRBJ2-7	CASSANLSAGGPGEQYF	TGTGCCAGCAGCGCCAACCTGTCAGCGGGAGGGCCGGGGGAGCAGTACTTC
16	NA	NA	TRBV18	TRBJ1-5	CASSPGPGACNQPQHF	TGTGCCAGCTCACCTGGGCCAGGGGCCTGCAATCAGCCCCAGCATTTT
15	NA	NA	TRBV2	TRBJ2-1	CASSEPRRAYNEQFF	TGTGCCAGCAGTGAACCCAGGAGGGCCTACAATGAGCAGTTCTTC
16	TRBD1	NA	TRBV7-2	TRBJ2-5	CASSLEPGQGAETQYF	TGTGCCAGCAGCTTAGAACCGGGACAGGGGGCGGAGACCCAGTACTTC
18	TRBD1	NA	TRBV7-2	TRBJ2-2	CASSSGADRVENTGELFF	TGTGCCAGCAGCTCCGGGGCTGACAGGGTAGAGAACACCGGGGAGCTGTTTTTT
17	TRBD2	NA	TRBV12-5	TRBJ2-1	CASGLVLAGTIGNEQFF	TGTGCTAGTGGTTTGGTACTAGCGGGAACTATAGGTAATGAGCAGTTCTTC
15	TRBD1	NA	TRBV2	TRBJ2-7	CASSDEWTGPYEQYF	TGTGCCAGCAGTGATGAATGGACAGGGCCATACGAGCAGTACTTC
14	NA	NA	TRBV28	TRBJ1-2	CASTPWQRNYGYTF	TGTGCCAGCACCCCCTGGCAGCGTAACTATGGCTACACCTTC
10	NA	few	TRBV19	TRBJ2-3	CATRHGTQYF	TGTGCCACCCGACACGGTACGCAGTATTTT
18	TRBD1	few	TRBV7-9	TRBJ1-3	CASSLGGTVDSSGNTIYF	TGTGCCAGCAGCTTAGGGGGGACAGTTGACAGCTCTGGAAACACCATATATTTT
13	TRBD2	NA	TRBV4-2	TRBJ2-7	CASSQGLAHEQYF	TGTGCCAGCAGCCAAGGACTAGCCCACGAGCAGTACTTC
15	TRBD1	NA	TRBV6-5	TRBJ2-5	CASSYRGTVQETQYF	TGTGCCAGCAGTTACCGAGGGACAGTTCAAGAGACCCAGTACTTC
17	NA	NA	TRBV5-4	TRBJ2-1	CASSPTPRHRQHNEQFF	TGTGCCAGCAGCCCCACTCCCCGACATCGCCAACACAATGAGCAGTTCTTC
15	TRBD1	NA	TRBV10-3	TRBJ2-7	CAISERDREGYEQYF	TGTGCCATCAGTGAGAGGGACAGGGAGGGCTACGAGCAGTACTTC
13	TRBD1	few	TRBV4-1	TRBJ2-7	CASSQEGGHEQYF	TGCGCCAGCAGCCAAGAAGGGGGCCACGAGCAGTACTTC
15	TRBD1	NA	TRBV10-3	TRBJ2-1	CAIRGPGQRYNEQFF	TGTGCCATCAGGGGACCGGGACAGAGATACAATGAGCAGTTCTTC